The text below deals with one T cell receptor beta chain. The record originates from a study of blood T cell repertoires in COVID-19. Across the whole study: From the United States, Italy and Spain came samples of acute and convalescent COVID-19. T cells, B-cell-depleted T cells, or PBMCs provided the cDNA or gDNA that served as material.

V lost 3 bases and J lost 7, with 10 bases in between. CDR3 size: 13 residues. Only in-frame clones appear in the TCRdb table, and some are missing; sequencing was by immunoSEQ multiplex PCR. The data hold around 300,000 clones, with 75% to 90% observed a single time. What was sequenced was peripheral blood. The TCR was taken from a man aged 50-60 years with acute or convalescent COVID-19. The V call is TRBV12-3 or TRBV12-4, the J call TRBJ1-5, with D possibly TRBD1 on 5 matching bases. Here the CDR3 reads CASSFREEQPQHF. In DNA, the CDR3 is TGTGCCAGCAGTTTCAGGGAAGAGCAGCCCCAGCATTTT.